This TCR beta chain stems from a study of beta chain features in type 1 diabetes. Isolated RNA was reverse transcribed in full, so expressed TCRB transcripts were sequenced. Profiled with immunoSEQ multiplex PCR; TCRdb holds only in-frame clones, not every one. The sample includes over 200,000 clones, around 9.9% of them seen just once. It was one heparinised blood draw, averaging around 120 mL, that each donor gave. V was clipped by 4 bases and J by 5 bases, with 11 bases between them. Per the germline V gene, CDR1 is GTSNPN and CDR2 is SVGIG (reference sequence). The CDR3 consists of 12 residues. Study-level results: More deletions and fewer insertions at VDJ junctions were found in patients with type 1 diabetes. The study found moderately but significantly shorter TCRB CDR3s in all four CD4+ subsets of Type 1 diabetes patients. Resolution of whether HLA type affects TCRB rearrangement was not achieved here.

This clone was seen more than once but under ten times. Antigen: not known. Sequenced input: naive CD4+ T cells from blood. The J gene is TRBJ1-2, the V gene TRBV30; no reliable D call. The receptor was isolated from a man aged 25-45 years with type 1 diabetes. DNA of the CDR3: TGTGCCTGGACTCCCTCCCCGTATGGCTACACCTTC. It yields the protein CAWTPSPYGYTF.